These 32 T cell receptor beta chains came from one sample sequenced in a study of blood T cell repertoires in COVID-19. TCRdb's table, derived via immunoSEQ multiplex PCR, lists solely in-frame clones and lacks some. The repertoire holds roughly 400,000 clones, with just under 90% as singletons. The specimen sequenced was PBMCs or T cells enriched from blood (not recorded which). These receptors were taken from a woman between 45 and 65 years old who had recovered from COVID-19.

The chain uses TRBV19 and TRBJ2-2, with D uncertain. Trimming stripped 7 bases from V and 7 bases from J, with 7 bases between. The CDR3 consists of 11 residues. The germline V gene encodes CDR1 LNHDA and CDR2 SQIVND (reference sequence). The chain's CDR3 is CASMAFGELFF. The CDR3 DNA sequence: TGTGCCAGTATGGCCTTCGGGGAGCTGTTTTTT.

The chain combines TRBV7-2 with TRBJ1-2, with 8 nucleotides matching TRBD1. The CDR3 has 19 residues. V trimming: 3 bases; J trimming: 2 bases; junction bases outside the gene matches: 17. Per germline, CDR1 SGHTA and CDR2 FQGNSA. The CDR3 reads CASSFLTSRGRFLNYGYTF. The CDR3 DNA sequence: TGTGCCAGCAGCTTTTTAACGAGCAGGGGGCGATTTCTAAACTATGGCTACACCTTC.

The V and J genes are TRBV14 and TRBJ1-2, with TRBD1 as a possible D gene (5 bases). The length of the CDR3 is 12 residues. Germline V gene lookup returns CDR1 SGHDN and CDR2 FVKESK. V dropped 4 bases and J dropped 5 bases, with 8 bases sitting between them. CDR3 sequence (DNA): TGTGCCAGCAGCCGAACAGGATATGGCTACACCTTC. Amino acids: CASSRTGYGYTF.

The chain employs TRBV3-1 (or the pseudogene TRBV3-2) and TRBJ2-1; a weak D match, TRBD1 (6 bases). V lost 4 bases, J lost 13 bases, and 20 bases lay in between. CDR1 LGHDT and CDR2 YNNKEL come from the germline V gene (reference sequence). The CDR3 covers 14 residues. The CDR3 DNA reads as TGTGCCAGCAGCCCCTCCGATGAAGGGACACAACAGTTCTTC. Protein sequence: CASSPSDEGTQQFF.

The chain couples TRBV7-8 to TRBJ2-2; D call uncertain. CDR3 length equals 16 residues. The germline gives CDR1 SGHVS, CDR2 FQNEAQ. Trimming took off 3 bases at V and 3 bases at J, with 14 bases between the two ends. The DNA of the CDR3 is TGTGCCAGCAGCTTCTTGGCGGTCGTTGACACCGGGGAGCTGTTTTTT. This codes for CASSFLAVVDTGELFF.

V is TRBV2 and J is TRBJ1-4; 9 bases match TRBD1. Germline V CDR1 and CDR2: SNHLY, FYNNEI. J lost 7 bases, V lost 6 bases, and 6 bases had no gene match. This CDR3 region has 14 residues. The CDR3 nucleotides read TGTGCCAGCAGCCCCGACAGGGGGGCTGAAAAACTGTTTTTT. It specifies CASSPDRGAEKLFF.

The chain recombines TRBV2 with TRBJ2-7, with D hard to call. Germline CDR1 reads SNHLY; CDR2 reads FYNNEI. The CDR3 loop spans 12 amino acids. V dropped 7 bases and J dropped 6 bases, with 13 bases sitting between them. The CDR3 DNA reads as TGTGCCAGCATGGGCAGGTCTTCCGAGCAGTACTTC. As protein: CASMGRSSEQYF.

The chain couples TRBV12-3 or TRBV12-4 to TRBJ2-5; no clear D. With 5 bases removed from V and 9 bases from J, the gap between germline ends came to 10 bases. The CDR3 sequence is 11 residues long. The CDR3: CASSIGVAQYF. The CDR3 region has the DNA TGTGCCAGCAGTATAGGTGTAGCCCAGTACTTC.

The chain employs TRBV7-3 and TRBJ1-1; D may be TRBD1 (5 bases). The ends were cut back, 5 bases at V and 0 bases at J, with 7 bases in the middle. Germline CDR1 SGHTA, CDR2 FQGTGA. The CDR3 is 13 amino acids. CDR3 region: CASSPGLNTEAFF. CDR3 DNA sequence: TGTGCCAGCAGCCCAGGGTTGAACACTGAAGCTTTCTTT. The whole variable domain, remainder taken from reference TRBV7-3 and TRBJ1-1, is GAGVSQTPSNKVTEKGKYVELRCDPISGHTALYWYRQSLGQGPEFLIYFQGTGAADDSGLPNDRFFAVRPEGSVSTLKIQRTERGDSAVYLCASSPGLNTEAFFGQGTRLTVV.

This clone was observed once. The rearrangement joins TRBV7-3 to TRBJ2-7; a weak D match, TRBD1 (5 bases). There are 16 residues in the CDR3. Deletions cut 4 bases from V and 3 bases from J, with 19 bases between. Germline CDR1 is SGHTA and CDR2 is FQGTGA. In DNA, the CDR3 is TGTGCCAGCAGCTCCCAGGGCCCGACGTTTCGCTACGAGCAGTACTTC. Protein product: CASSSQGPTFRYEQYF.

The chain combines TRBV5-1 with TRBJ1-3; tentatively, D is TRBD1 (5 bases). Germline V gives CDR1 SGHRS, CDR2 YFSETQ. The length of the CDR3 is 14 residues. V was pared by 6 bases and J by 4 bases, with 14 bases between. This CDR3 reads CASTPGNRGNTIYF. The CDR3 DNA reads TGCGCCAGCACTCCAGGGAACCGAGGAAACACCATATATTTT.

This clone was seen more than once but under ten times. The J gene is TRBJ1-1, the V gene TRBV4-1; D perhaps matches TRBD1 (5 bases). CDR1 and CDR2 (germline): MGHRA, YSYEKL. The V end was cut by 6 bases, the J end by 7 bases, with 12 bases between. The CDR3 sequence is 12 residues long. CDR3 coding DNA: TGCGCCAGCAGGATGGGCAGGGATGAAGCTTTCTTT. Translation: CASRMGRDEAFF.

The rearrangement joins TRBV12-3 or TRBV12-4 to TRBJ1-1; D gene uncertain. The CDR3 is made up of 12 amino acids. V gave up 1 base and J gave up 8 bases, with 8 bases separating them. The CDR3 spells CASSLGQREAFF. CDR3 DNA sequence: TGTGCCAGCAGTTTAGGGCAGCGAGAAGCTTTCTTT.

This sequence joins TRBV5-3 and TRBJ2-7; 12 bases fit TRBD1. TRBV5-3 is flagged as an ORF with uncertain function. V lost 4 bases, J lost 7 bases, and 9 bases stayed unmatched. There are 15 residues in the CDR3. The CDR3 is CARSIARDRGQEQYF. CDR3 in DNA: TGTGCCAGAAGCATAGCCCGGGACAGGGGGCAGGAGCAGTACTTC.

The chain employs TRBV7-2 and TRBJ2-2, with 11 bases that match TRBD2. This CDR3 region has 18 residues. V lost 2 bases to trimming and J lost 2 bases; unmatched junction nucleotides: 7. The V gene's germline CDR1 is SGHTA and CDR2 FQGNSA. The CDR3 loop is CASSLRPLAGGNTGELFF. In DNA, the CDR3 is TGTGCCAGCAGCTTAAGGCCTCTAGCGGGGGGTAACACCGGGGAGCTGTTTTTT.

The chain has TRBV20-1 and TRBJ2-1; 7 nucleotides align to TRBD1. The germline V gene encodes CDR1 DFQATT and CDR2 SNEGSKA (reference sequence). The CDR3 has 15 residues. Germline trimming cut 3 bases from V and 3 bases from J; bases unmatched to any gene: 8. The CDR3 coding sequence is TGCAGTGCTAGTACTTACCGGGACAGCTACAATGAGCAGTTCTTC. Its protein product is CSASTYRDSYNEQFF.

This chain joins TRBV5-1 and TRBJ1-2; 10 bases fit TRBD1. Germline V lookup: CDR1 SGHRS, CDR2 YFSETQ. V was pared by 0 bases and J by 4 bases, with 3 bases of the junction left unmatched. The CDR3 sequence is 15 residues long. DNA of the CDR3: TGCGCCAGCAGCTTGGGACAGGGGGCTCGCTATGGCTACACCTTC. As protein: CASSLGQGARYGYTF.

The rearrangement uses TRBV24-1 and TRBJ1-1; D is undetermined. CDR1 and CDR2 from the germline V gene are KGHDR and SFDVKD. The CDR3 is 12 residues long. Trimming cost V 5 bases and J 8 bases, with 11 bases left between them. The DNA of the CDR3 is TGTGCCACCAGTGGGGCGATTGGGGAAGCTTTCTTT. It specifies CATSGAIGEAFF.

The rearrangement uses TRBV4-1 and TRBJ1-1; no clear D. This CDR3 comprises 18 residues. Germline loops: CDR1 MGHRA, CDR2 YSYEKL. Trimming cost V 4 bases and J 5 bases, with 26 bases left between them. The CDR3: CASSLEKEGGPRGTEAFF. The CDR3 DNA sequence: TGCGCCAGCAGCCTCGAGAAGGAGGGTGGGCCACGAGGGACTGAAGCTTTCTTT.

This sequence joins TRBV3-1 (or the pseudogene TRBV3-2) and TRBJ1-1; 9 bases agree with TRBD1. This CDR3 is built from 15 residues. Per germline, CDR1 LGHDT and CDR2 YNNKEL (reference sequence). The V and J ends lost 7 bases and 0 bases, in that order; junction bases with no gene match: 6. The CDR3 nucleotides are TGTGCCAGCACCCTACAGGGGGCCCTGAACACTGAAGCTTTCTTT. Protein product: CASTLQGALNTEAFF.

The chain recombines TRBV6-5 with TRBJ2-2, with TRBD1 matching 7 bases. The CDR3 is made up of 15 amino acids. Germline V gives CDR1 MNHEY, CDR2 SVGAGI. J gave up 1 base and V 5 bases, and 4 bases lay outside the gene matches. The CDR3 DNA reads TGTGCCAGCAGTATCCGGGACAGGAACACCGGGGAGCTGTTTTTT. This translates into CASSIRDRNTGELFF.

The chain joins TRBV5-1 to TRBJ2-2, with 9 bases lining up with TRBD1. J gave up 6 bases and V 1 base, and 4 bases lay outside the gene matches. From germline, CDR1 is SGHRS and CDR2 YFSETQ. The CDR3 consists of 15 residues. CDR3 nucleotide sequence: TGCGCCAGCAGCTTGAGGACAGGGGAACCCGGGGAGCTGTTTTTT. This codes for CASSLRTGEPGELFF.

V gene TRBV25-1 combines with J gene TRBJ2-5; weak D call: TRBD1 (6 bases). The germline CDR1 and CDR2 sequences are MGHDK and SYGVNS. This CDR3 comprises 14 residues. Trimming removed 5 bases from V and 1 base from J, with 11 bases in between. The DNA for the CDR3 is TGTGCCAGCAGTCCTTGGACAGTCCAAGAGACCCAGTACTTC. Translating it yields CASSPWTVQETQYF.

The rearrangement uses TRBV10-3 and TRBJ1-1; 7 bases are a match to TRBD1. This CDR3 is 13 amino acids long. With V trimmed by 5 bases and J by 4 bases, 4 bases remained unmatched. Per the germline V gene, CDR1 is ENHRY and CDR2 is SYGVKD. The CDR3 DNA reads as TGTGCCATCAGTCCGGACAGGTTCACTGAAGCTTTCTTT. It yields the protein CAISPDRFTEAFF.

The genes are TRBV30 and TRBJ1-3; D not certain. Germline assignment: CDR1 GTSNPN and CDR2 SVGIG (reference sequence). CDR3 length: 12 amino acids. V was pared by 4 bases and J by 4 bases, with 8 bases between. CDR3 DNA sequence: TGTGCCTGGACGACGGGGGGAAACACCATATATTTT. It translates to CAWTTGGNTIYF.

This clone occurred once. The junction departs from germline at one end; a sequencing error may be responsible. The rearrangement links TRBV2 to TRBJ2-7; 7 positions match TRBD1. The CDR3 length is 12 residues. Germline V lookup: CDR1 SNHLY, CDR2 FYNNEI. The CDR3 coding sequence is TGTGCCAGCAGCGACAACGACCGGGACAGTAACTTC. Translation: CASSDNDRDSNF.

This chain links TRBV7-2 with TRBJ2-1; D is perhaps TRBD2 (6 bases). Trimming shortened V by 8 bases and J by 7 bases, and 12 bases separated the two germline ends. Per the germline V gene, CDR1 is SGHTA and CDR2 is FQGNSA. The CDR3 consists of 12 residues. The CDR3 region is CASGPGRNEQFF. For the CDR3, the DNA is TGTGCCAGCGGGCCAGGGAGGAATGAGCAGTTCTTC.

This chain connects TRBV10-1 to TRBJ1-1, with D unresolved. The CDR3 covers 12 residues. Trimming shortened V by 8 bases and J by 2 bases, and 9 bases separated the two germline ends. Germline V gene sequence: CDR1 WNHNN, CDR2 SYGVQD (reference sequence). The CDR3 region is CASPPHNTEAFF. The CDR3 bases are TGCGCCAGCCCCCCCCATAACACTGAAGCTTTCTTT.

The chain employs TRBV30 and TRBJ2-2; a possible D gene is TRBD2 (6 bases). CDR3 length: 15 amino acids. Germline V gene data show CDR1 as GTSNPN and CDR2 as SVGIG (reference sequence). V lost 1 base to trimming and J lost 0 bases, with 9 bases between them. For the CDR3, the DNA is TGTGCCTGGAGTGGGGGGACTGCGAACACCGGGGAGCTGTTTTTT. Translation gives CAWSGGTANTGELFF.

The rearrangement links TRBV25-1 to TRBJ1-1; D gene uncertain. Germline V gene sequence: CDR1 MGHDK, CDR2 SYGVNS. The CDR3 contains 16 residues. Trimming removed 2 bases from V and 4 bases from J, with 17 bases in between. CDR3 sequence reads: CASSERLRQEGTEAFF. The CDR3 bases are TGTGCCAGCAGTGAAAGGTTAAGGCAGGAAGGCACTGAAGCTTTCTTT. Variable domain in full (rest from reference TRBV25-1 and TRBJ1-1): EADIYQTPRYLVIGTGKKITLECSQTMGHDKMYWYQQDPGMELHLIHYSYGVNSTEKGDLSSESTVSRIRTEHFPLTLESARPSHTSQYLCASSERLRQEGTEAFFGQGTRLTVV.

This chain joins TRBV7-2 and TRBJ1-2; a possible D gene is TRBD1 (5 bases). Germline CDR1 and CDR2: SGHTA and FQGNSA. This CDR3 contains 14 residues. V was shortened by 1 base and J by 5 bases, with 11 bases between the two germline ends. CDR3 in amino acids: CASSLEGARYGYTF. CDR3 DNA sequence: TGTGCCAGCAGCTTAGAAGGGGCGCGTTATGGCTACACCTTC. The variable domain in full, completed from reference TRBV7-2 and TRBJ1-2, reads GAGVSQSPSNKVTEKGKDVELRCDPISGHTALYWYRQSLGQGLEFLIYFQGNSAPDKSGLPSDRFSAERTGGSVSTLTIQRTQQEDSAVYLCASSLEGARYGYTFGSGTRLTVV.

The chain links TRBV5-4 to TRBJ2-7, with a tentative D call TRBD1 (6 bases). The CDR3 runs 15 residues. Trimming shortened V by 0 bases and J by 7 bases, and 17 bases separated the two germline ends. The germline CDR1 and CDR2 sequences are SGHNT and YYREEE (reference sequence). The CDR3 loop reads CASSLAATGWGEQYF. The CDR3 nucleotides read TGTGCCAGCAGCTTGGCGGCTACAGGGTGGGGAGAGCAGTACTTC.